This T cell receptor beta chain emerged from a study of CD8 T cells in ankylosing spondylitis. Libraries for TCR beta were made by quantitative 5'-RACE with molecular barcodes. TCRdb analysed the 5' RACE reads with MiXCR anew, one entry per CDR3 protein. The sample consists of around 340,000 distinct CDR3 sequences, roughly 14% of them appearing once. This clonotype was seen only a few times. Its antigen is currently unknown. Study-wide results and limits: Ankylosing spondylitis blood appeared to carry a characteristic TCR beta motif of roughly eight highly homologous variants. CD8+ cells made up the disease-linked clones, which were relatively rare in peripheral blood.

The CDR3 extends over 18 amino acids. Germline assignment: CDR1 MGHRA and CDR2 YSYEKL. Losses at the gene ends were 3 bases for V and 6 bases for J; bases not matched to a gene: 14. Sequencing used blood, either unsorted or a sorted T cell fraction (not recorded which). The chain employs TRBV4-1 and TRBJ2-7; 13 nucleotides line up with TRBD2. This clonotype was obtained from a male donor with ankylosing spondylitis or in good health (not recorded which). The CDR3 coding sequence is TGCGCCAGCAGCCAGGCCGGACTAGCGGGAGAAATTGTTAGCGAGCAGTACTTC. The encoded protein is CASSQAGLAGEIVSEQYF.